A single sample is the source of the 17 T cell receptor beta chains below, sequenced in a study of blood T cell repertoires in COVID-19. The table came from immunoSEQ multiplex PCR; TCRdb's copy has only in-frame clones and leaves some out. The sample has about 310,000 clones, around nine tenths seen once. What was sequenced was peripheral blood. The receptors come from a man aged 50 or older with active or convalescent COVID-19.

This sequence joins TRBV2 and TRBJ2-1, with a possible D match to TRBD1 (6 bases). The CDR3 contains 15 residues. Germline CDR1 SNHLY, CDR2 FYNNEI. The V and J ends lost 4 bases and 0 bases respectively, with 10 bases between them. The CDR3 here is CASSVRGSSYNEQFF. CDR3 nucleotides: TGTGCCAGCAGTGTAAGGGGGAGCTCCTACAATGAGCAGTTCTTC.

J is TRBJ1-4 and V is TRBV29-1; no clear D gene. The CDR3 loop spans 11 amino acids. Germline V gene data show CDR1 as SQVTM and CDR2 as ANQGSEA. V was cut by 7 bases and J by 4 bases, with 7 bases left in between. The CDR3 spells CSGGSNEKLFF. The CDR3 bases are TGCAGCGGAGGGAGTAATGAAAAACTGTTTTTT.

This chain joins TRBV28 and TRBJ1-2; tentatively, D is TRBD1 (5 bases). With 2 bases removed from V and 2 bases from J, the gap between germline ends came to 12 bases. The CDR3 runs 15 residues. Germline CDR1 reads MDHEN; CDR2 reads SYDVKM. The CDR3 region has the DNA TGTGCCAGCAGTTTAAGGTCCCCAGGGAACTATGGCTACACCTTC. Residues: CASSLRSPGNYGYTF.

The chain is built from TRBV27 and TRBJ1-4; tentatively, D is TRBD1 (6 bases). This CDR3 is built from 14 residues. Trimming took off 2 bases at V and 2 bases at J, with 6 bases between the two ends. From germline, CDR1 is MNHEY and CDR2 SMNVEV (reference sequence). In DNA form, the CDR3 reads TGTGCCAGCAGTTTAACAGGGACTAATGAAAAACTGTTTTTT. This gives the protein CASSLTGTNEKLFF.

The chain carries TRBV28 and TRBJ1-1; possible D gene TRBD1, 5 bases. Trimming stripped 10 bases from V and 0 bases from J, with 9 bases between. Germline V gene data show CDR1 as MDHEN and CDR2 as SYDVKM. The CDR3 contains 12 residues. The CDR3 loop reads CAIGQLNTEAFF. CDR3 coding DNA: TGTGCCATTGGACAACTGAACACTGAAGCTTTCTTT.

The V gene is TRBV18, the J gene TRBJ2-5; weak D call: TRBD1 (6 bases). V was shortened by 6 bases and J by 1 base, with 9 bases between the two germline ends. Germline V lookup: CDR1 KGHSH, CDR2 LQKENI. This CDR3 has 13 amino acids. CDR3 nucleotides: TGTGCCAGCTCGTGGGACACCCAAGAGACCCAGTACTTC. It translates to CASSWDTQETQYF.

V and J are TRBV10-3 and TRBJ1-1; the D is unclear. The length of the CDR3 is 15 residues. The V and J ends lost 0 bases and 3 bases respectively, with 11 bases between them. CDR1 and CDR2 (germline): ENHRY, SYGVKD. CDR3 sequence (DNA): TGTGCCATCAGTGAGTCTCCAGAATGGTACACTGAAGCTTTCTTT. This translates into CAISESPEWYTEAFF.

This clone was picked up one time. This chain joins TRBV19 and TRBJ2-7, with 9 positions matching TRBD1. This CDR3 contains 18 residues. V shed 10 bases, J shed 3 bases, and the junction held 22 bases outside the gene matches. Per the germline V gene, CDR1 is LNHDA and CDR2 is SQIVND (reference sequence). CDR3 nucleotide sequence: TGTGCCAACCAAATTGGACAGGGGTCACGCCAAAAATACTACGAGCAGTACTTC. Encoded protein: CANQIGQGSRQKYYEQYF.

This clone was seen many times. V gene TRBV7-6 combines with J gene TRBJ2-7; a weak D match, TRBD1 (5 bases). This CDR3 spans 15 amino acids. V shed 1 base and J shed 2 bases, with 12 bases lying between them. CDR1 is SGHVS and CDR2 is FNYEAQ in the germline V gene. The CDR3 sequence is CASSLESGFAYEQYF. The CDR3 region has the DNA TGTGCCAGCAGCTTAGAGTCAGGGTTCGCCTACGAGCAGTACTTC.

The gene calls are TRBV5-4 and TRBJ1-2; D is uncertain. The CDR3 is 13 amino acids. V was trimmed by 3 bases and J by 3 bases, leaving 9 bases between them. The germline gives CDR1 SGHNT, CDR2 YYREEE (reference sequence). CDR3 sequence reads: CASSSFGDYGYTF. The CDR3 bases are TGTGCCAGCAGCTCCTTCGGGGACTATGGCTACACCTTC. Full variable domain (missing parts from reference TRBV5-4 and TRBJ1-2): ETGVTQSPTHLIKTRGQQVTLRCSSQSGHNTVSWYQQALGQGPQFIFQYYREEENGRGNFPPRFSGLQFPNYSSELNVNALELDDSALYLCASSSFGDYGYTFGSGTRLTVV.

The chain joins TRBV4-3 to TRBJ2-7; maybe TRBD1 (5 bases). The ends were cut back, 2 bases at V and 6 bases at J, with 11 bases in the middle. The CDR3 is made up of 13 amino acids. CDR1 is LGHNA and CDR2 is YSLEER in the germline V gene. This chain's CDR3 is CASSQTTGFEQYF. The CDR3 bases are TGCGCCAGCAGCCAAACCACAGGATTCGAGCAGTACTTC.

J is TRBJ2-7 and V is TRBV27, with a tentative D call TRBD1 (7 bases). In germline, CDR1 is MNHEY, CDR2 SMNVEV (reference sequence). Between the trimmed V and J ends, which lost 10 bases and 0 bases, there was a span of 22 bases. The CDR3 is 16 residues long. Written as DNA, the CDR3 is TGTGCCACGAGATATTACAGGGGACTTAGCTCCTACGAGCAGTACTTC. This translates into CATRYYRGLSSYEQYF.

The chain links TRBV2 to TRBJ2-1; D is perhaps TRBD2 (5 bases). V was trimmed by 4 bases and J by 7 bases, leaving 11 bases between them. This CDR3 is 13 amino acids long. Germline loops: CDR1 SNHLY, CDR2 FYNNEI. The CDR3 DNA reads TGTGCCAGCAGTGTAGGACTCGTAAATGAGCAGTTCTTC. This encodes CASSVGLVNEQFF.

The chain uses TRBV4-1 and TRBJ1-4, with 7 bases matching TRBD1. In germline, CDR1 is MGHRA, CDR2 YSYEKL. J gave up 11 bases and V 0 bases, and 9 bases lay outside the gene matches. This CDR3 comprises 15 residues. Written as DNA, the CDR3 is TGCGCCAGCAGCCAAGAGAAGGGAATGGACAGGAAACTGTTTTTT. Residues: CASSQEKGMDRKLFF.

V usage is TRBV28 and J usage is TRBJ2-3, with D uncertain. V dropped 4 bases and J dropped 0 bases, with 14 bases sitting between them. Germline assignment: CDR1 MDHEN and CDR2 SYDVKM. The CDR3 runs 16 residues. The CDR3 protein is CASSSPGEKSTDTQYF. The CDR3 nucleotides read TGTGCCAGCAGTTCCCCAGGTGAAAAGAGCACAGATACGCAGTATTTT.

The J gene is TRBJ1-1, the V gene TRBV6-5; 11 nucleotides align to TRBD1. V lost 4 bases, J lost 4 bases, and 5 bases stayed unmatched. The CDR3 is 15 residues long. Germline V gene sequence: CDR1 MNHEY, CDR2 SVGAGI. The CDR3 reads CASSSHGTGGTEAFF. The CDR3 nucleotides are TGTGCCAGCAGTTCCCACGGGACAGGGGGCACTGAAGCTTTCTTT.

This clone has just one count. The chain couples TRBV9 to TRBJ2-2, with TRBD2 matching over 7 bases. This CDR3 spans 14 amino acids. From germline, CDR1 is SGDLS and CDR2 YYNGEE. J gave up 0 bases and V 7 bases, and 3 bases lay outside the gene matches. The CDR3 DNA is TGTGCCAGCGAACTAGCGCCGAACACCGGGGAGCTGTTTTTT. This encodes CASELAPNTGELFF. Combining the CDR3 with reference TRBV9 and TRBJ2-2 gives the whole variable domain DSGVTQTPKHLITATGQRVTLRCSPRSGDLSVYWYQQSLDQGLQFLIQYYNGEERAKGNILERFSAQQFPDLHSELNLSSLELGDSALYFCASELAPNTGELFFGEGSRLTVL.